Below, 26 T cell receptor beta chains from the same sample are listed, as sequenced in a study of shared clonotypes between healthy human individuals. Data came from immunoSEQ multiplex PCR; TCRdb stores just in-frame clones and leaves some out. The sample lists approximately 1,000,000 clones; approximately 80% were seen once. Sequencing was performed on memory CD4+ T cells from PBMCs. Subset noted: CD45RA-negative fraction. Every receptor here comes from a man younger than 35 in good health. Some clones in this sample may be carry-over from other donors' samples.

This clone appeared a single time. This chain joins TRBV27 and TRBJ1-6; a possible D gene is TRBD1 (5 bases). CDR3 length: 14 residues. Between the trimmed V and J ends, which lost 2 bases and 4 bases, there was a span of 6 bases. Germline V gene lookup returns CDR1 MNHEY and CDR2 SMNVEV (reference sequence). Here the CDR3 reads CASSLRGYNSPLHF. The CDR3 nucleotides are TGTGCCAGCAGTTTACGGGGGTATAATTCACCCCTCCACTTT.

The chain links TRBV28 to TRBJ2-1, with 9 bases identical to TRBD1. V lost 5 bases, J lost 5 bases, and 4 bases stayed unmatched. The CDR3 totals 14 residues. Germline V gene data show CDR1 as MDHEN and CDR2 as SYDVKM. CDR3 amino acids: CASSAWTGDNEQFF. CDR3 bases: TGTGCCAGCAGTGCCTGGACAGGGGACAATGAGCAGTTCTTC.

This chain links TRBV21-1 with TRBJ2-3; TRBD1 is taken as the D call from the table, unchecked against the DNA. TRBV21-1 is a pseudogene locus. The CDR3 has 19 amino acids. CDR3 in DNA: TGTGCCAGCAGCAAACAGGGGGAGTCCCCGTTCTTAAATATACATACGCAGTATTTT. As protein: CASSKQGESPFLNIHTQYF.

V usage is TRBV30 and J usage is TRBJ2-3, with a tentative D call TRBD2 (6 bases). This CDR3 is built from 14 residues. V gave up 3 bases and J gave up 7 bases, with 17 bases separating them. CDR1 and CDR2 from the germline V gene are GTSNPN and SVGIG (reference sequence). The CDR3 here is CAWSLSLAWNTQYF. DNA of the CDR3: TGTGCCTGGAGCCTGTCCCTAGCGTGGAATACGCAGTATTTT. Variable domain in full (rest from reference TRBV30 and TRBJ2-3): SQTIHQWPATLVQPVGSPLSLECTVEGTSNPNLYWYRQAAGRGLQLLFYSVGIGQISSEVPQNLSASRPQDRQFILSSKKLLLSDSGFYLCAWSLSLAWNTQYFGPGTRLTVL.

This chain connects TRBV5-4 to TRBJ2-4; D may be TRBD1 (6 bases). Germline lookup yields CDR1 SGHNT and CDR2 YYREEE (reference sequence). This CDR3 is 16 amino acids long. V was shortened by 2 bases and J by 2 bases, with 14 bases between the two germline ends. The CDR3 DNA follows: TGTGCCAGCAGCTTACCGGAACAGGGTACCAAAAACATTCAGTACTTC. It codes for CASSLPEQGTKNIQYF.

The V gene is TRBV5-5, the J gene TRBJ2-1, with unresolved D. The CDR3 is 16 residues long. CDR1 and CDR2 from the germline V gene are SGHKS and YYEKEE (reference sequence). V was shortened by 1 base and J by 0 bases, with 11 bases between the two germline ends. CDR3 loop: CASSLQPMSSYNEQFF. CDR3 DNA sequence: TGTGCCAGCAGCTTGCAGCCCATGAGCTCCTACAATGAGCAGTTCTTC.

This clone was found once. This rearrangement joins TRBV9 to TRBJ2-5; TRBD2 aligns across 8 bases. CDR3 length: 14 amino acids. Trimming took 4 bases from V and 5 from J; bases not matched to a gene: 7. The germline V gene encodes CDR1 SGDLS and CDR2 YYNGEE. CDR3 nucleotide sequence: TGTGCCAGCAGCCAAGGACTAGCCGGGGAGACCCAGTACTTC. Translated, it gives CASSQGLAGETQYF.

This chain uses TRBV27 with TRBJ2-3, with D hard to call. Trimming removed 6 bases from V and 4 bases from J, with 17 bases in between. CDR1 is MNHEY and CDR2 is SMNVEV in the germline V gene (reference sequence). The CDR3 runs 15 residues. This CDR3 reads CASSPPRARPDTQYF. The CDR3 DNA sequence: TGTGCCAGCAGCCCACCCCGGGCCAGACCAGATACGCAGTATTTT.

The chain couples TRBV2 to TRBJ1-1, with 8 bases identical to TRBD1. V was pared by 6 bases and J by 1 base, with 7 bases of the junction left unmatched. The CDR3 has 15 residues. Looked up from germline, CDR1 is SNHLY and CDR2 is FYNNEI. The CDR3 nucleotides are TGTGCCAGCAGATTTCGCGACAGGGGGAACACTGAAGCTTTCTTT. It translates to CASRFRDRGNTEAFF.

Of note for this clone: Other nucleotide sequences from this sample produce the same CDR3. The rearrangement links TRBV2 to TRBJ1-5; tentatively, D is TRBD1 (5 bases). With 3 bases removed from V and 1 base from J, the gap between germline ends came to 7 bases. The CDR3 runs 14 residues. CDR1 is SNHLY, CDR2 FYNNEI, per germline. In DNA, the CDR3 is TGTGCCAGCAGTGACAGGGCCAGCAATCAGCCCCAGCATTTT. This codes for CASSDRASNQPQHF.

The sample holds one count of this clone. The chain combines TRBV27 with TRBJ1-5; D unclear. The V and J ends lost 5 bases and 5 bases respectively, with 13 bases between them. The CDR3 is 14 residues long. Germline V lookup: CDR1 MNHEY, CDR2 SMNVEV (reference sequence). As DNA, the CDR3 is TGTGCCAGCAGTGCCCCGCCGATCTATCAGCCCCAGCATTTT. This codes for CASSAPPIYQPQHF.

The gene calls are TRBV19 and TRBJ2-5, with D tentatively TRBD2 (6 bases). The V end lost 6 bases, the J end lost 5 bases, and 13 bases lay between the germline ends. CDR1 LNHDA and CDR2 SQIVND come from the germline V gene (reference sequence). This CDR3 has 13 amino acids. The CDR3, as DNA: TGTGCCAGTAGGAAGGGTGGGGGGGAGACCCAGTACTTC. This translates into CASRKGGGETQYF. Variable domain in full (rest from reference TRBV19 and TRBJ2-5): DGGITQSPKYLFRKEGQNVTLSCEQNLNHDAMYWYRQDPGQGLRLIYYSQIVNDFQKGDIAEGYSVSREKKESFPLTVTSAQKNPTAFYLCASRKGGGETQYFGPGTRLLVL.

This clone was counted only a few times. DNA for the CDR3: TGCGCCAGCAGCCCCCTCCGGGGAAACACTGAAGCTTTCTTT. This sequence encodes CASSPLRGNTEAFF. This chain joins TRBV5-1 and TRBJ1-1; D uncertain. Germline V gives CDR1 SGHRS, CDR2 YFSETQ. The ends were cut back, 4 bases at V and 2 bases at J, with 12 bases in the middle. The CDR3 covers 14 residues.

This chain joins TRBV19 and TRBJ1-3, with D possibly matching TRBD1 (5 bases). V dropped 7 bases and J dropped 1 base, with 11 bases sitting between them. Germline CDR1 is LNHDA and CDR2 is SQIVND (reference sequence). This CDR3 is 14 amino acids long. The CDR3 DNA is TGTGCCAGTACCACCGGGGGGTCTGGAAACACCATATATTTT. Its protein is CASTTGGSGNTIYF.

Comment on this clone: Other nucleotide sequences from this sample produce the same CDR3. The CDR3 protein is CASSPSDGSYEQYF. CDR3 in DNA: TGTGCCAGCTCACCAAGCGATGGCTCCTACGAGCAGTACTTC. V gene TRBV18 combines with J gene TRBJ2-7; D remains ambiguous. The CDR3 is 14 residues long. Trimming removed 2 bases at V and 0 bases at J, with 8 bases between. Germline V lookup: CDR1 KGHSH, CDR2 LQKENI.

V and J are TRBV5-6 and TRBJ2-5, with TRBD2 matching over 7 bases. Germline CDR1 and CDR2: SGHDT and YYEEEE. The CDR3 runs 17 residues. Losses at the gene ends were 2 bases for V and 2 bases for J; bases not matched to a gene: 12. The CDR3 DNA is TGTGCCAGCAGCTTATTGGATGAGGGAGGGAAACAAGAGACCCAGTACTTC. Encoded protein: CASSLLDEGGKQETQYF.

DNA for the CDR3: TGTGCCAGAAGCTTTCGGCCTTTTGGCCACTATGGCTACACCTTC. Protein sequence: CARSFRPFGHYGYTF. The J gene is TRBJ1-2, the V gene TRBV5-3; D remains unclear. TRBV5-3 falls under the ORF class, with uncertain function. V dropped 2 bases and J dropped 3 bases, with 14 bases sitting between them. This CDR3 is built from 15 residues.

This chain links TRBV5-1 with TRBJ1-1, with D possibly TRBD1 on 5 matching bases. The germline V gene has CDR1 SGHRS and CDR2 YFSETQ. The CDR3 runs to 14 residues. V lost 2 bases and J lost 4, with 12 bases in between. CDR3 sequence reads: CASSFAAGITEAFF. In nucleotides, the CDR3 is TGCGCCAGCAGCTTTGCGGCAGGGATCACTGAAGCTTTCTTT.

The V call is TRBV28, the J call TRBJ2-1; a possible D gene is TRBD2 (5 bases). Trimming pared 8 bases from V and 4 bases from J, leaving 18 bases between. The CDR3 contains 15 residues. Per germline, CDR1 MDHEN and CDR2 SYDVKM. In DNA, the CDR3 is TGTGCCAGCCTCACCGCAAGCGGAGGTTACAATGAGCAGTTCTTC. Its protein product is CASLTASGGYNEQFF. The entire variable domain, with the rest obtained from reference TRBV28 and TRBJ2-1, is as follows: DVKVTQSSRYLVKRTGEKVFLECVQDMDHENMFWYRQDPGLGLRLIYFSYDVKMKEKGDIPEGYSVSREKKERFSLILESASTNQTSMYLCASLTASGGYNEQFFGPGTRLTVL.

V usage is TRBV9 and J usage is TRBJ2-2, with 8 bases that match TRBD2. J lost 5 bases, V lost 0 bases, and 9 bases had no gene match. The CDR3 length is 17 residues. Germline V CDR1 and CDR2: SGDLS, YYNGEE. The DNA of the CDR3 is TGTGCCAGCAGCGTAGGAAGCAGCGGGAGTCATACCGGGGAGCTGTTTTTT. It is translated as CASSVGSSGSHTGELFF.

The CDR3: CASSLTSGVVGEQFF. The CDR3, as DNA: TGTGCCAGCAGCTTGACTAGCGGGGTCGTGGGTGAGCAGTTCTTC. The chain recombines TRBV5-4 with TRBJ2-1, with TRBD2 matching 10 bases. The germline V gene encodes CDR1 SGHNT and CDR2 YYREEE (reference sequence). Losses at the gene ends were 1 base for V and 9 bases for J; bases not matched to a gene: 7. The CDR3 runs 15 residues. Full variable domain (remainder filled in from reference TRBV5-4 and TRBJ2-1): ETGVTQSPTHLIKTRGQQVTLRCSSQSGHNTVSWYQQALGQGPQFIFQYYREEENGRGNFPPRFSGLQFPNYSSELNVNALELDDSALYLCASSLTSGVVGEQFFGPGTRLTVL.

V and J are TRBV2 and TRBJ2-5; 9 nucleotides match TRBD2. Per the germline V gene, CDR1 is SNHLY and CDR2 is FYNNEI. The CDR3 runs 17 residues. The V gene end was trimmed by 6 bases and the J gene end by 2 bases; junction bases not matched to a gene: 13. The CDR3 protein is CASRSGIAGEWQETQYF. The CDR3 bases are TGTGCCAGCAGGTCCGGGATAGCGGGAGAGTGGCAAGAGACCCAGTACTTC.

This chain links TRBV29-1 with TRBJ2-1; D not certain. The CDR3 runs to 10 residues. With 5 bases removed from V and 10 bases from J, the gap between germline ends came to 9 bases. CDR1 and CDR2 from the germline V gene are SQVTM and ANQGSEA. This CDR3 reads CSVRVREQFF. CDR3 sequence (DNA): TGCAGCGTTAGGGTGCGGGAGCAGTTCTTC.

The J gene is TRBJ1-1, the V gene TRBV27, with 10 bases aligning to TRBD1. This CDR3 is built from 16 residues. Germline trimming cut 2 bases from V and 5 bases from J; bases unmatched to any gene: 8. CDR1 and CDR2 from the germline V gene are MNHEY and SMNVEV (reference sequence). This CDR3 reads CASSLGGQGYLTEAFF. CDR3 bases: TGTGCCAGCAGTTTAGGGGGACAGGGGTATTTGACTGAAGCTTTCTTT.

The chain carries TRBV5-1 and TRBJ2-1; 11 positions match TRBD2. The V and J ends lost 4 bases and 9 bases, in that order; junction bases with no gene match: 9. Looked up from germline, CDR1 is SGHRS and CDR2 is YFSETQ. The CDR3 extends over 15 amino acids. Here the CDR3 reads CASSPTSGRMGEQFF. For the CDR3, the DNA is TGCGCCAGCAGCCCAACTAGCGGGAGAATGGGTGAGCAGTTCTTC. The variable domain in full, completed from reference TRBV5-1 and TRBJ2-1, reads KAGVTQTPRYLIKTRGQQVTLSCSPISGHRSVSWYQQTPGQGLQFLFEYFSETQRNKGNFPGRFSGRQFSNSRSEMNVSTLELGDSALYLCASSPTSGRMGEQFFGPGTRLTVL.

V usage is TRBV16 and J usage is TRBJ1-3; D unclear. This CDR3 has 15 amino acids. Trimming took off 0 bases at V and 0 bases at J, with 6 bases between the two ends. Germline V gene sequence: CDR1 KGHSY, CDR2 FQNENV. In nucleotides, the CDR3 is TGTGCCAGCAGCCAATCCCACGGCTCTGGAAACACCATATATTTT. Protein product: CASSQSHGSGNTIYF. Full variable domain (rest looked up from reference TRBV16 and TRBJ1-3): GEEVAQTPKHLVRGEGQKAKLYCAPIKGHSYVFWYQQVLKNEFKFLISFQNENVFDETGMPKERFSAKCLPNSPCSLEIQATKLEDSAVYFCASSQSHGSGNTIYFGEGSWLTVV.